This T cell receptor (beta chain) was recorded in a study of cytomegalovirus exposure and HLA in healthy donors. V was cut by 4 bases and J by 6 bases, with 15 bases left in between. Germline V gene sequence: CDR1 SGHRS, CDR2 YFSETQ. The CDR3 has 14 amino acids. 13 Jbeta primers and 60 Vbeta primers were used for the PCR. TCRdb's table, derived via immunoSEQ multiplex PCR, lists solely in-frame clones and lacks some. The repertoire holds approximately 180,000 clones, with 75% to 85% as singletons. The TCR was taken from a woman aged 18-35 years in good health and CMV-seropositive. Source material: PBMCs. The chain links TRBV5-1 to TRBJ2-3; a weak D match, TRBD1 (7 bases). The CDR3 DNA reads TGCGCCAGCAGCCGGACAGGCCGGGGGGATACGCAGTATTTT. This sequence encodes CASSRTGRGDTQYF.